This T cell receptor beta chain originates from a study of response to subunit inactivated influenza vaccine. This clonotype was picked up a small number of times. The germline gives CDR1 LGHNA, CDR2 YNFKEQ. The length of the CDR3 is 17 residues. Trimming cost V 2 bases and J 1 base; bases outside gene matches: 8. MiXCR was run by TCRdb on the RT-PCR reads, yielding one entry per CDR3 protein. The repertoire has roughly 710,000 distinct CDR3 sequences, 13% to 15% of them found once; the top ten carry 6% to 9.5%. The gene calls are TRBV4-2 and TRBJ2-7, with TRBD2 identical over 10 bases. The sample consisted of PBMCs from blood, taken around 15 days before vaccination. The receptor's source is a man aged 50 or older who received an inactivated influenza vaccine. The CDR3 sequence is CASSQSPLAGGSYEQYF. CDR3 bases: TGTGCCAGCAGCCAATCCCCATTAGCGGGAGGTTCCTACGAGCAGTACTTC.